This TCR beta chain was retrieved from a study of technical replicates of blood from several donors. Germline V CDR1 and CDR2: MNHNY, SVGAGI (reference sequence). V dropped 3 bases and J dropped 4; count of bases not matched to a gene: 3. The CDR3 spans 14 residues. Measured with immunoSEQ multiplex PCR; TCRdb has only the in-frame clones, and not every one. The profile shows 80,000 to 95,000 clones, about 91% of them singletons. This chain links TRBV6-6 with TRBJ2-1, with 7 positions matching TRBD2. The receptor was isolated from a human donor in good health. The source material was T cells isolated from PBMCs. The CDR3 here is CASSYGGDYNEQFF. CDR3 sequence (DNA): TGTGCCAGCAGTTATGGGGGGGATTACAATGAGCAGTTCTTC.